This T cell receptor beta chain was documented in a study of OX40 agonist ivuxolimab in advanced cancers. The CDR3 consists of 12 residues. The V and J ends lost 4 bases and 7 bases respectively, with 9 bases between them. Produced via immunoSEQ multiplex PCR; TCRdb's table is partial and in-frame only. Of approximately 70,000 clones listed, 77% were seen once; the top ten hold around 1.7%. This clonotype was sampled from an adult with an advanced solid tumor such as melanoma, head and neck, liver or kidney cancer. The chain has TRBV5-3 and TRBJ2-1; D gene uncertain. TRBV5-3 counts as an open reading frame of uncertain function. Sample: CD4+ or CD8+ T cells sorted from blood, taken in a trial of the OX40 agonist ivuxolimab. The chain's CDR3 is CARSHKRNEQFF. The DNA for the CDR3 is TGTGCCAGAAGCCACAAGAGGAATGAGCAGTTCTTC.